The present entry profiles one T cell receptor beta chain with its context. What it binds is unknown. Germline V gene data show CDR1 as MDHEN and CDR2 as SYDVKM. The V end was cut by 1 base, the J end by 12 bases, with 21 bases between. The CDR3 runs to 16 residues. The library came from three nested PCR rounds adapted from ARM-PCR protocols. TCRdb recomputed calls from the multiplex PCR reads with MiXCR, one row per CDR3 protein. The table includes 81,000 or so distinct CDR3 sequences, around 85% detected once. The entry originates in a study of tumor and adjacent non-tumor tissue in lung cancer. Study-level background: Histology: 12 adenocarcinoma, a couple of squamous cell carcinoma, 1 small cell lung cancer.

This sample's RNA came from whole unsorted tissue. Points from the study as a whole: Tumor TCR diversity, when higher, was linked to shorter survival. Compared with tumor, normal lung showed significantly lower TCR diversity.

The V call is TRBV28, the J call TRBJ2-2; D might be TRBD1 (6 bases). Sequences were obtained from lung tumor tissue. The TCR comes from a woman in her fifties or sixties with non-small cell lung cancer. The DNA for the CDR3 is TGTGCCAGCAGTTTATTGGACAGCACGAACACAGGAAAGCTGTTTTTT. Amino acids: CASSLLDSTNTGKLFF.